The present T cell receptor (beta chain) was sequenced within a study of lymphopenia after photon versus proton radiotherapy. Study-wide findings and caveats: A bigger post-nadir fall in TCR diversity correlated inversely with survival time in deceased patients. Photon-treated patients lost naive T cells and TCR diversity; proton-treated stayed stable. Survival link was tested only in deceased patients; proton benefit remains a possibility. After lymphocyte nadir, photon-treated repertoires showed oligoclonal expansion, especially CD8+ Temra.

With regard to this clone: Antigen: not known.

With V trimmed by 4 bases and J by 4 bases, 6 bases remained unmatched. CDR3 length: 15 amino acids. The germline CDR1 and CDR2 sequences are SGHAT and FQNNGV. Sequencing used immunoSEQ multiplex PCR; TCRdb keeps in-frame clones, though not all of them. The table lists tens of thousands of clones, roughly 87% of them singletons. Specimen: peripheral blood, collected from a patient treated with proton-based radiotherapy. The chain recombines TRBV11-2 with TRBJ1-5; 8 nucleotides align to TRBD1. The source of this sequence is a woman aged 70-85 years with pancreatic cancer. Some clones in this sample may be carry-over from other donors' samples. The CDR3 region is CASSSGTGRNQPQHF. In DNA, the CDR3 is TGTGCCAGCAGCTCCGGGACAGGACGAAATCAGCCCCAGCATTTT. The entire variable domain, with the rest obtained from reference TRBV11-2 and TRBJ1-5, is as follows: EAGVAQSPRYKIIEKRQSVAFWCNPISGHATLYWYQQILGQGPKLLIQFQNNGVVDDSQLPKDRFSAERLKGVDSTLKIQPAKLEDSAVYLCASSSGTGRNQPQHFGDGTRLSIL.